This record covers a single T cell receptor (beta chain). MiXCR, run by TCRdb on the 5' RACE reads, gives a single entry per CDR3 protein. The sample has about 1.7 million distinct CDR3 sequences; less than 40% are singletons. The data stem from a study of identical twins. The CDR3 length is 16 residues. Germline trimming cut 3 bases from V and 6 bases from J; bases unmatched to any gene: 7. CDR1 is MGHRA, CDR2 YSYEKL, per germline. This TCR came from a newborn girl in good health. Sequences were obtained from cord blood. V usage is TRBV4-1 and J usage is TRBJ2-1, with 11 bases that match TRBD2. The CDR3 nucleotides are TGCGCCAGCAGCCACCTACTAGCGGGGGTGGGCAATGAGCAGTTCTTC. It encodes CASSHLLAGVGNEQFF.